The rows below give T cell receptor beta chains drawn from one sample of a study of cytomegalovirus exposure and HLA in healthy donors. Some clones are missing from TCRdb's copy, which holds only in-frame ones; the method was immunoSEQ multiplex PCR. Of roughly 100,000 clones listed, over 9.5% were seen once; the top ten hold about a sixth. The material sequenced was PBMCs. The receptor source for this set is a man in his forties in good health and CMV-seropositive. Both conserved end residues are part of each CDR3. D genes are given only for firm matches. Size is omitted from some rows. Given values are once, few, many or a class for expanded clones.

D gene: .
V gene: TRBV6-5
J gene: TRBJ2-7
clone size: .
CDR3 DNA: TGTGCCAGCAGAAAGCAGGGGGGATCCTACGAGCAGTACTTC
CDR3 protein: CASRKQGGSYEQYF

D gene: TRBD1
V gene: TRBV6-1
J gene: TRBJ2-7
clone size: few
CDR3 DNA: TGTGCCAGCAGTGCCCGGGACAGCTACGAGCAGTACTTC
CDR3 protein: CASSARDSYEQYF

D gene: .
V gene: TRBV19
J gene: TRBJ1-2
clone size: few
CDR3 DNA: TGTGCCAGTACCCGAAATTTGGTGGCTGGCTACACCTTC
CDR3 protein: CASTRNLVAGYTF

D gene: .
V gene: TRBV7-6
J gene: TRBJ2-5
clone size: few
CDR3 DNA: TGTGCCAGCAGCTCCACGCAGAGAGGAGAGACCCAGTACTTC
CDR3 protein: CASSSTQRGETQYF

D gene: TRBD2
V gene: TRBV15
J gene: TRBJ2-3
clone size: .
CDR3 DNA: TGTGCCACCAGCATTATAGCGGGAGGCCGTGGAGATACGCAGTATTTT
CDR3 protein: CATSIIAGGRGDTQYF

D gene: TRBD1
V gene: TRBV5-1
J gene: TRBJ1-5
clone size: .
CDR3 DNA: TGCGCCAGCAGCTTGGAGCCCCGAGACAGGGATCAGCCCCAGCATTTT
CDR3 protein: CASSLEPRDRDQPQHF

D gene: .
V gene: TRBV19
J gene: TRBJ1-1
clone size: few
CDR3 DNA: TGTGCCAGTAGTTACAGCTTGAACACTGAAGCTTTCTTT
CDR3 protein: CASSYSLNTEAFF

D gene: .
V gene: TRBV7-3
J gene: TRBJ2-1
clone size: .
CDR3 DNA: TGTGCCAGCAGGGTCGGACAGTTATACAATGAGCAGTTCTTC
CDR3 protein: CASRVGQLYNEQFF

D gene: TRBD2
V gene: TRBV28
J gene: TRBJ2-7
clone size: .
CDR3 DNA: TGTGCCAGCAGTTTCCTTGCCGGGACTAGAAGCCACGAGCAGTACTTC
CDR3 protein: CASSFLAGTRSHEQYF

D gene: .
V gene: TRBV5-4
J gene: TRBJ2-5
clone size: .
CDR3 DNA: TGTGCCAGCAGCTCCGCGGGTGGGCAAGAGACCCAGTACTTC
CDR3 protein: CASSSAGGQETQYF

D gene: .
V gene: TRBV7-2
J gene: TRBJ2-2
clone size: .
CDR3 DNA: TGTGCCAGCAGCCTAAACTACGCGAACACCGAGGAGCTGTTTTTT
CDR3 protein: CASSLNYANTEELFF

D gene: TRBD2
V gene: TRBV25-1
J gene: TRBJ2-1
clone size: .
CDR3 DNA: TGTGCCAGCAGTGAAGCCGGGACTAGCGGGATCCATGAGCAGTTCTTC
CDR3 protein: CASSEAGTSGIHEQFF

D gene: .
V gene: TRBV5-6
J gene: TRBJ2-5
clone size: .
CDR3 DNA: TGTGCCAGCAGCAAACAGGGTTTGCAAGAGACCCAGTACTTC
CDR3 protein: CASSKQGLQETQYF

D gene: .
V gene: TRBV10-2
J gene: TRBJ1-3
clone size: .
CDR3 DNA: TGCGCCAGCAGTGAACAGCTCTCTGGAAACACCATATATTTT
CDR3 protein: CASSEQLSGNTIYF

D gene: TRBD1
V gene: TRBV6-5
J gene: TRBJ2-7
clone size: few
CDR3 DNA: TGTGCCAGCAGTTACTCGACGGACAGGGGTCACGAGCAGTACTTC
CDR3 protein: CASSYSTDRGHEQYF

D gene: TRBD2
V gene: TRBV15
J gene: TRBJ2-3
clone size: .
CDR3 DNA: TGTGCCACCAGCAGAGGTCAGCGGGGGGGCACAGATACGCAGTATTTT
CDR3 protein: CATSRGQRGGTDTQYF

D gene: .
V gene: TRBV9
J gene: TRBJ1-5
clone size: .
CDR3 DNA: TGTGCCAGCAGCCAACAGGGTTCCAGTCAGCCCCAGCATTTT
CDR3 protein: CASSQQGSSQPQHF

D gene: TRBD1
V gene: TRBV6-5
J gene: TRBJ2-7
clone size: .
CDR3 DNA: TGTGCCAGCAGTCGGACAGGGAGCCACGAGCAGTACTTC
CDR3 protein: CASSRTGSHEQYF

D gene: TRBD1
V gene: TRBV2
J gene: TRBJ1-5
clone size: few
CDR3 DNA: TGTGCCAGCAGCGACAGGGGGATCAATCAGCCCCAGCATTTT
CDR3 protein: CASSDRGINQPQHF

D gene: TRBD2
V gene: TRBV29-1
J gene: TRBJ2-5
clone size: few
CDR3 DNA: TGCAGCGGACAGAGCGGGACCAAAGAGACCCAGTACTTC
CDR3 protein: CSGQSGTKETQYF

D gene: .
V gene: TRBV6-1
J gene: TRBJ2-7
clone size: few
CDR3 DNA: TGTGCCAGCAGAGAAGTGGGCCTCTACGAGCAGTACTTC
CDR3 protein: CASREVGLYEQYF

D gene: TRBD1
V gene: TRBV4-3
J gene: TRBJ1-4
clone size: few
CDR3 DNA: TGCGCCAGCAGCCAAGATCCTACAAGACAGGGGGCGCTGGAAAAACTGTTTTTT
CDR3 protein: CASSQDPTRQGALEKLFF

D gene: TRBD2
V gene: TRBV11-2
J gene: TRBJ2-1
clone size: few
CDR3 DNA: TGTGCCAGCAGCTTGGATTGGCTAGCGGACTACAATGAGCAGTTCTTC
CDR3 protein: CASSLDWLADYNEQFF

D gene: .
V gene: TRBV6-1
J gene: TRBJ1-1
clone size: .
CDR3 DNA: TGTGCCAGCAGTTTCAGGGGCGAGAACACTGAAGCTTTCTTT
CDR3 protein: CASSFRGENTEAFF

D gene: .
V gene: TRBV7-9
J gene: TRBJ1-2
clone size: .
CDR3 DNA: TGTGCCAGCAGCGGCGGGGCGATCTTCTACACCTTC
CDR3 protein: CASSGGAIFYTF

D gene: TRBD2
V gene: TRBV30
J gene: TRBJ2-1
clone size: .
CDR3 DNA: TGTGCCTGGCGCCCCAAGGGGACTAGCGGGACGGTGTACAATGAGCAGTTCTTC
CDR3 protein: CAWRPKGTSGTVYNEQFF

D gene: TRBD1
V gene: TRBV5-6
J gene: TRBJ1-2
clone size: .
CDR3 DNA: TGTGCCAGCAGCTTGGCCCAGGGGGCTCTTCAAACTTATGGCTACACCTTC
CDR3 protein: CASSLAQGALQTYGYTF

D gene: .
V gene: TRBV19
J gene: TRBJ2-5
clone size: .
CDR3 DNA: TGTGCCAGTAGTATTATTAGCGCCTCCAGGGAGACCCAGTACTTC
CDR3 protein: CASSIISASRETQYF

D gene: TRBD1
V gene: TRBV6-1
J gene: TRBJ2-7
clone size: .
CDR3 DNA: TGTGCCAGCAGTGATCGGGACAGGGGCCTGGAGCAGTACTTC
CDR3 protein: CASSDRDRGLEQYF

D gene: TRBD2
V gene: TRBV27
J gene: TRBJ2-7
clone size: few
CDR3 DNA: TGTGCCAGCAGTGCAACGGGGGGGGGATACGAGCAGTACTTC
CDR3 protein: CASSATGGGYEQYF

D gene: .
V gene: TRBV5-1
J gene: TRBJ2-7
clone size: .
CDR3 DNA: TGCGCCAGCAGCTTGGTCCCCGCCAGGGGGGCTCTACCCCCCTACGAGCAGTACTTC
CDR3 protein: CASSLVPARGALPPYEQYF

D gene: TRBD2
V gene: TRBV7-2
J gene: TRBJ2-7
clone size: .
CDR3 DNA: TGTGCCAGCAGAACGGGAGGTGCCTACGAGCAGTACTTC
CDR3 protein: CASRTGGAYEQYF

D gene: TRBD2
V gene: TRBV12-5
J gene: TRBJ2-2
clone size: .
CDR3 DNA: TGTGCTAGTGGTTTACTAGCGGGAGGAACGCGGGAGCTGTTTTTT
CDR3 protein: CASGLLAGGTRELFF